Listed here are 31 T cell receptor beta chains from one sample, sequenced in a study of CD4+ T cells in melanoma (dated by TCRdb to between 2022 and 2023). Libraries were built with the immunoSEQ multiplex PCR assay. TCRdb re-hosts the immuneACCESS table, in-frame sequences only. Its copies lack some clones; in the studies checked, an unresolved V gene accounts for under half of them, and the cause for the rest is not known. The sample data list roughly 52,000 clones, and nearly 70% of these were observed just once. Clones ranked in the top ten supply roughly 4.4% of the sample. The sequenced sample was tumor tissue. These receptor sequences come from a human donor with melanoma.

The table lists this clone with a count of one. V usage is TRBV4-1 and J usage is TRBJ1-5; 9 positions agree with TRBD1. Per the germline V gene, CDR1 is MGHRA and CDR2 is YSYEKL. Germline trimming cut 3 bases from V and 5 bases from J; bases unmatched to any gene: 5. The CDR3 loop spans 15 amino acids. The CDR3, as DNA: TGCGCCAGCAGCCACCAGACAGGGGGTTATCAGCCCCAGCATTTT. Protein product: CASSHQTGGYQPQHF.

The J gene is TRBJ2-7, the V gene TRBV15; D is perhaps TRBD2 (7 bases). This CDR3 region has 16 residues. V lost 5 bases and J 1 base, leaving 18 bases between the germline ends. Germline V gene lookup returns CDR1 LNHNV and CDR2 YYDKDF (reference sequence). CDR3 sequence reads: CATSWGGAVGSYEQYF. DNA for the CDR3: TGTGCCACCAGCTGGGGGGGGGCGGTGGGATCCTACGAGCAGTACTTC.

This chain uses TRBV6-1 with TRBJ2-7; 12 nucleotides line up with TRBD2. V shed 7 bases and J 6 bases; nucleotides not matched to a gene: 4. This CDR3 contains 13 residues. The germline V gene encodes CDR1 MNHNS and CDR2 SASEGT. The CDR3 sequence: CASTSGGAVEQYF. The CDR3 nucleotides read TGTGCCAGCACTAGCGGGGGGGCGGTCGAGCAGTACTTC.

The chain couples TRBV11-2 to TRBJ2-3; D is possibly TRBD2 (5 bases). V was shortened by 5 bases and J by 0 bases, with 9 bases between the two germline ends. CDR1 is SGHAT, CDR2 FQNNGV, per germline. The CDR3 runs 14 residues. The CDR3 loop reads CASSPQRSTDTQYF. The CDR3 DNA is TGTGCCAGCAGCCCGCAGCGGAGCACAGATACGCAGTATTTT. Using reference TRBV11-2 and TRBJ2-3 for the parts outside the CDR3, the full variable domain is EAGVAQSPRYKIIEKRQSVAFWCNPISGHATLYWYQQILGQGPKLLIQFQNNGVVDDSQLPKDRFSAERLKGVDSTLKIQPAKLEDSAVYLCASSPQRSTDTQYFGPGTRLTVL.

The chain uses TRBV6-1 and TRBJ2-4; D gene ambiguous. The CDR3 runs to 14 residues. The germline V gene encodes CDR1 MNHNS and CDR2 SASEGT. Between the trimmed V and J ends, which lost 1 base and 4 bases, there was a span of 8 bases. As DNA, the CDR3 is TGTGCCAGCAGTGAAGAGGCCGGGAAAAACATTCAGTACTTC. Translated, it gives CASSEEAGKNIQYF.

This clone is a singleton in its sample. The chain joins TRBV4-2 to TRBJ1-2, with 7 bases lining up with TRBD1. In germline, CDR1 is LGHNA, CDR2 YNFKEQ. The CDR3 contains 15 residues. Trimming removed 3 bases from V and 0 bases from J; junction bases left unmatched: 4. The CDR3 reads CASSHGTASNYGYTF. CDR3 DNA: TGTGCCAGCAGCCATGGGACAGCTTCTAACTATGGCTACACCTTC.

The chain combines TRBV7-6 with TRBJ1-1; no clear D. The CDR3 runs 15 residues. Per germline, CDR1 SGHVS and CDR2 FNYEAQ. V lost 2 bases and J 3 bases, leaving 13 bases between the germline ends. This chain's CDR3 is CASSLRLEWDTEAFF. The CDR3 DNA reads TGTGCCAGCAGCTTACGACTAGAGTGGGACACTGAAGCTTTCTTT.

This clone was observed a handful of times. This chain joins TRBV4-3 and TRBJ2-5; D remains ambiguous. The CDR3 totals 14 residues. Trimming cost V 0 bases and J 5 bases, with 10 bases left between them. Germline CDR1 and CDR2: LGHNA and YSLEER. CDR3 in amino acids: CASSQDPGSETQYF. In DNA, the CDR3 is TGCGCCAGCAGCCAAGATCCAGGTTCGGAGACCCAGTACTTC.

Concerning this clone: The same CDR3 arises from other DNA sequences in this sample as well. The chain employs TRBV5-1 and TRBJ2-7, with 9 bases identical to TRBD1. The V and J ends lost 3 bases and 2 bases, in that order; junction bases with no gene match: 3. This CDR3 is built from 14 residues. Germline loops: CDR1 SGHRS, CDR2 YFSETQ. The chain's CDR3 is CASSSGQGPYEQYF. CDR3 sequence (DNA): TGCGCCAGCAGCTCGGGACAGGGCCCCTACGAGCAGTACTTC.

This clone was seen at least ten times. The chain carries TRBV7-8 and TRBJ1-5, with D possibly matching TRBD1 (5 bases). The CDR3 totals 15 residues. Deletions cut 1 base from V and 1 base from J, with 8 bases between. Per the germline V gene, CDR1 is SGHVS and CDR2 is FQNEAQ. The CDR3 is CASSLGTLSNQPQHF. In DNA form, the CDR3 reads TGTGCCAGCAGCTTAGGGACACTAAGCAATCAGCCCCAGCATTTT. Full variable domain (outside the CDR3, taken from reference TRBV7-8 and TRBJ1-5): GAGVSQSPRYKVAKRGQDVALRCDPISGHVSLFWYQQALGQGPEFLTYFQNEAQLDKSGLPSDRFFAERPEGSVSTLKIQRTQQEDSAVYLCASSLGTLSNQPQHFGDGTRLSIL.

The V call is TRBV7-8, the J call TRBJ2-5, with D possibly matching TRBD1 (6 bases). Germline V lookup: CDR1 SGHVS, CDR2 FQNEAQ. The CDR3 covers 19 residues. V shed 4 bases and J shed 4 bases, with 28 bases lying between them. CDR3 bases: TGTGCCAGCAGCTCCCCGGTCCTGTCGGCAGGGGATGCGGGAGAGACCCAGTACTTC. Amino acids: CASSSPVLSAGDAGETQYF.

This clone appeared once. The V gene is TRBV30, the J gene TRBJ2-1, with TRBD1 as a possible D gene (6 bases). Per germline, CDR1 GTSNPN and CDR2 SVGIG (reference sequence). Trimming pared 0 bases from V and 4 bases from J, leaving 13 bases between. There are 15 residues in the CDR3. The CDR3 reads CAWSVGRGPYNEQFF. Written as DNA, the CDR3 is TGTGCCTGGAGTGTAGGCAGGGGACCGTACAATGAGCAGTTCTTC.

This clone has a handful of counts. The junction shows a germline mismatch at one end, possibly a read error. CDR3 amino acids: CASSLATGPGELFF. The CDR3 region has the DNA TGTGCTAGCAGCTTAGCCACGGGACCCGGGGAGCTGTTTTTT. This rearrangement joins TRBV7-6 to TRBJ2-2, with D perhaps being TRBD1 or TRBD2 (5 bases each). This CDR3 spans 14 amino acids. CDR1 is SGHVS, CDR2 FNYEAQ, per germline. The entire variable domain, with the rest obtained from reference TRBV7-6 and TRBJ2-2, is as follows: GAGVSQSPRYKVTKRGQDVALRCDPISGHVSLYWYRQALGQGPEFLTYFNYEAQQDKSGLPNDRFSAERPEGSISTLTIQRTEQRDSAMYRCASSLATGPGELFFGEGSRLTVL.

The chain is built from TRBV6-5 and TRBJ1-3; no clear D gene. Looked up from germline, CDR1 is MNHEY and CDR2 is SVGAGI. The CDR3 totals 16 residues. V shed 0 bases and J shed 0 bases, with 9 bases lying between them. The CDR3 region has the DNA TGTGCCAGCAGTTACTCAGGCAGGAGCTCTGGAAACACCATATATTTT. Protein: CASSYSGRSSGNTIYF.

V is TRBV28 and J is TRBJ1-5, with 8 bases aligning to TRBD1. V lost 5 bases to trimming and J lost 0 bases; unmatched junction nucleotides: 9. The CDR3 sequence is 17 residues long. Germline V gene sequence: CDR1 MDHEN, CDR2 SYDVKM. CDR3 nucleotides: TGTGCCAGCAGTCTCCGACAGGGGACCTATAGCAATCAGCCCCAGCATTTT. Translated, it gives CASSLRQGTYSNQPQHF.

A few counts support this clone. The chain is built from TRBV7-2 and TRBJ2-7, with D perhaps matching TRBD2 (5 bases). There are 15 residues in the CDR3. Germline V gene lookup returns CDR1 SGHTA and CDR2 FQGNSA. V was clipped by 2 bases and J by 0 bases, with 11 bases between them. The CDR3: CASSLRHEGSYEQYF. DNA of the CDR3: TGTGCCAGCAGCTTACGACATGAGGGCTCCTACGAGCAGTACTTC.

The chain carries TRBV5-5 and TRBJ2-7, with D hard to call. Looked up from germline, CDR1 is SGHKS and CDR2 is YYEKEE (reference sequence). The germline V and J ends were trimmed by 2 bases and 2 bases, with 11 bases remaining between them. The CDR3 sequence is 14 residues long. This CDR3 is CASSLEGFTYEQYF. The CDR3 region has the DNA TGTGCCAGCAGCTTAGAAGGGTTCACCTACGAGCAGTACTTC.

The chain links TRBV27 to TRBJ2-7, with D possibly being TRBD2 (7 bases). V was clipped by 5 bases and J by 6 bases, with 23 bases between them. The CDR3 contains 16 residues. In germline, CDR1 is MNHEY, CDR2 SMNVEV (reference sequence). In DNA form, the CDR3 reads TGTGCCAGCAGTCAAACCGACGGGGGCCGGGGGGTCGAGCAGTACTTC. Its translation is CASSQTDGGRGVEQYF.

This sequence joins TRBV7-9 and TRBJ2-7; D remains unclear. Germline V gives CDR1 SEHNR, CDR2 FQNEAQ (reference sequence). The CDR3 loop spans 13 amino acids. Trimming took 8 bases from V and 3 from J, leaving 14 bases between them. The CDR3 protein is CASGKGYDYEQYF. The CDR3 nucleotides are TGTGCCAGCGGAAAAGGGTACGACTACGAGCAGTACTTC.

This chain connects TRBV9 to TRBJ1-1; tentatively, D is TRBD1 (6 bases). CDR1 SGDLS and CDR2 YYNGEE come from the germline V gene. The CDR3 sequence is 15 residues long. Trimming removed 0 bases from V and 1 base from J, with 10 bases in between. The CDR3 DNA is TGTGCCAGCAGCGTAGGGGGGGGCGGGAACACTGAAGCTTTCTTT. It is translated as CASSVGGGGNTEAFF.

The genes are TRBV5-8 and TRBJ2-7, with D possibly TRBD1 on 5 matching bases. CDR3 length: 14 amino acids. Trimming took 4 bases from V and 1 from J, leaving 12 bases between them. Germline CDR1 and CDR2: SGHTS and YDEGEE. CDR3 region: CASSRTPNSYEQYF. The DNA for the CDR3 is TGTGCCAGCAGCCGGACACCTAATTCCTACGAGCAGTACTTC.

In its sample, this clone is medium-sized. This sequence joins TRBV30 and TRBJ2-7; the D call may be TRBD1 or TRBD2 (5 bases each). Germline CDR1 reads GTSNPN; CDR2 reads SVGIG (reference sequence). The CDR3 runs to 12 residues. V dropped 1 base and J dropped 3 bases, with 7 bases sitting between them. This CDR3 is CAWSGGYYEQYF. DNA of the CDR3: TGTGCCTGGAGTGGGGGGTACTACGAGCAGTACTTC.

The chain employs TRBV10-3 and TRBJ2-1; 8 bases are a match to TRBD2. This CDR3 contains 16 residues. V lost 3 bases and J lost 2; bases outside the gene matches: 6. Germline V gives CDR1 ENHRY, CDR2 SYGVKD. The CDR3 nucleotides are TGTGCCATCAGTGATCGTAGCGGGGCCACCTACAATGAGCAGTTCTTC. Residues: CAISDRSGATYNEQFF.

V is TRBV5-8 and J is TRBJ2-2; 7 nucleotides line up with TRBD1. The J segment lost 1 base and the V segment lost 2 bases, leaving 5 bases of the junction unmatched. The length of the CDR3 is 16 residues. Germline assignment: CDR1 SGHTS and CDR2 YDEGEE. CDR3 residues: CASSLKGTENTGELFF. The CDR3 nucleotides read TGTGCCAGCAGCTTAAAAGGGACAGAGAACACCGGGGAGCTGTTTTTT. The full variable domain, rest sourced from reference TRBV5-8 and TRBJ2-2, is EAGVTQSPTHLIKTRGQQATLRCSPISGHTSVYWYQQALGLGLQFLLWYDEGEERNRGNFPPRFSGRQFPNYSSELNVNALELEDSALYLCASSLKGTENTGELFFGEGSRLTVL.

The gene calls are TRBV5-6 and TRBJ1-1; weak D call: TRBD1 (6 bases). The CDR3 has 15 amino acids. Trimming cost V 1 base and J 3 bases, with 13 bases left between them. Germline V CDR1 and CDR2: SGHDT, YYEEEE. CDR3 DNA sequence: TGTGCCAGCAGCTTGATGGGGGGCGGCGACACTGAAGCTTTCTTT. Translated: CASSLMGGGDTEAFF.

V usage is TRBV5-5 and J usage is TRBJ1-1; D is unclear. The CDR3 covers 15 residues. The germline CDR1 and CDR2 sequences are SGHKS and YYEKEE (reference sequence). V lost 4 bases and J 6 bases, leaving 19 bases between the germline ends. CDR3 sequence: CASSRQLQRFPEAFF. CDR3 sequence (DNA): TGTGCCAGCAGCCGCCAACTACAACGGTTCCCTGAAGCTTTCTTT.

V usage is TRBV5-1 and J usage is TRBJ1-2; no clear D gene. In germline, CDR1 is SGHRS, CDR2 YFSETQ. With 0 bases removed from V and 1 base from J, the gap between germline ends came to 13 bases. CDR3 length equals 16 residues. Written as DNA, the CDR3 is TGCGCCAGCAGCTTGGGAGGCGCCAGACTTAACTATGGCTACACCTTC. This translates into CASSLGGARLNYGYTF. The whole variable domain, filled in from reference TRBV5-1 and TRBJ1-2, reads KAGVTQTPRYLIKTRGQQVTLSCSPISGHRSVSWYQQTPGQGLQFLFEYFSETQRNKGNFPGRFSGRQFSNSRSEMNVSTLELGDSALYLCASSLGGARLNYGYTFGSGTRLTVV.

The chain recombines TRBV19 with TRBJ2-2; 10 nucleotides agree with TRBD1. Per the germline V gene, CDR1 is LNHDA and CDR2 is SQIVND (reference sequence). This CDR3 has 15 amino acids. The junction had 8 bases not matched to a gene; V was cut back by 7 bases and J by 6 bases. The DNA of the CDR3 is TGTGCCAGTAACCCTAGAGGACAGGGGGCCGGGGAGCTGTTTTTT. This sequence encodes CASNPRGQGAGELFF.

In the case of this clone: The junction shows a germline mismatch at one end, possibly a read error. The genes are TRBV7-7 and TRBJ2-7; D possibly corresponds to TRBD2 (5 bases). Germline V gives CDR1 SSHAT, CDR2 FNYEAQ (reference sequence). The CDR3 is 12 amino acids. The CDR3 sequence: CASSDGVGEQYF. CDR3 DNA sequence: TGTGCTAGCAGCGACGGGGTCGGCGAGCAGTACTTC.

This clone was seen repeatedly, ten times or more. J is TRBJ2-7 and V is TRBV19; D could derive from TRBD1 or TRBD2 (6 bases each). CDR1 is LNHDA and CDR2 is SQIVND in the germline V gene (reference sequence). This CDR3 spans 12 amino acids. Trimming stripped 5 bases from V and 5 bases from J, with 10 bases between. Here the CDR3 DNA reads TGTGCCAGTAGTGGGGGGCTTGACGAGCAGTACTTC. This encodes CASSGGLDEQYF.

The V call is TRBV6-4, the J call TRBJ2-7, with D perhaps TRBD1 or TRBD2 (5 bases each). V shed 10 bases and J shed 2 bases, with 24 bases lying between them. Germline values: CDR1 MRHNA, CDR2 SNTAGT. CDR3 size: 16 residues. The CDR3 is CATLGEGRYSTYEQYF. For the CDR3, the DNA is TGTGCCACCCTGGGTGAGGGACGGTACTCCACCTACGAGCAGTACTTC.